Each of the 18 T cell receptor beta chains below was sequenced from the same sample in a study of T-cell memory formation after mild COVID-19. MiXCR, run by TCRdb on the 5' RACE reads, gives a single entry per CDR3 protein. The data hold around 250,000 distinct CDR3 sequences, with around a tenth observed a single time. The sample comprised PBMCs or a T cell subset sorted from them (not recorded which). Receptors were obtained from a man aged 18 to 35 who had mild COVID-19 (a few samples of this study predate the infection). Cell type and time point are not known.

The V call is TRBV7-9, the J call TRBJ1-6; D remains unclear. V was trimmed by 1 base and J by 7 bases, leaving 11 bases between them. The CDR3 length is 15 residues. Per the germline V gene, CDR1 is SEHNR and CDR2 is FQNEAQ (reference sequence). This chain's CDR3 is CASSLGPPDNSPLHF. The CDR3 bases are TGTGCCAGCAGCTTAGGACCCCCGGACAATTCACCCCTCCACTTT. Together with reference TRBV7-9 and TRBJ1-6, the CDR3 gives the full variable domain: DTGVSQNPRHKITKRGQNVTFRCDPISEHNRLYWYRQTLGQGPEFLTYFQNEAQLEKSRLLSDRFSAERPKGSFSTLEIQRTEQGDSAMYLCASSLGPPDNSPLHFGNGTRLTVT.

This chain links TRBV5-6 with TRBJ1-2; D uncertain. Trimming left V 7 bases short and J 4 bases short, with 17 bases between. Per the germline V gene, CDR1 is SGHDT and CDR2 is YYEEEE. The CDR3 covers 14 residues. CDR3 loop: CASLTVGDSYGYTF. CDR3 sequence (DNA): TGTGCCAGCCTCACGGTGGGTGACTCCTATGGCTACACCTTC.

This sequence joins TRBV7-9 and TRBJ2-1, with a possible D match to TRBD2 (5 bases). The CDR3 spans 14 residues. Trimming removed 6 bases at V and 6 bases at J, with 15 bases between. CDR1 and CDR2 (germline): SEHNR, FQNEAQ (reference sequence). CDR3 coding DNA: TGTGCCAGCAGTCTGCCATCGGAGGCCAATGAGCAGTTCTTC. This codes for CASSLPSEANEQFF.

Only a few counts were recorded for this clonotype. CDR3 protein: CASSLTGGSEQYV. DNA of the CDR3: TGTGCCAGCAGTCTCACAGGGGGTAGCGAGCAGTACGTC. The chain carries TRBV27 and TRBJ2-7; 8 bases line up with TRBD1. The CDR3 covers 13 residues. Germline trimming cut 5 bases from V and 6 bases from J; bases unmatched to any gene: 6. Germline values: CDR1 MNHEY, CDR2 SMNVEV (reference sequence).

In the case of this clonotype: A much bigger clone sits one base away, suggesting this may be a read error. The V gene is TRBV7-2, the J gene TRBJ2-2; 8 bases align to TRBD2. The CDR3 loop spans 15 amino acids. The V segment lost 5 bases and the J segment 3 bases; nucleotides outside the gene matches: 5. The germline gives CDR1 SGHTA, CDR2 FQGNSA. CDR3 sequence reads: CASSHRSGDTGELFF. The CDR3 DNA reads TGTGCCAGCAGCCATCGTAGCGGGGACACCGGGGAGCTGTTTTTT. The variable domain in full, completed from reference TRBV7-2 and TRBJ2-2, reads GAGVSQSPSNKVTEKGKDVELRCDPISGHTALYWYRQSLGQGLEFLIYFQGNSAPDKSGLPSDRFSAERTGGSVSTLTIQRTQQEDSAVYLCASSHRSGDTGELFFGEGSRLTVL.

In its sample, this clonotype was seen many times. The chain combines TRBV4-1 with TRBJ1-2, with D uncertain. Per the germline V gene, CDR1 is MGHRA and CDR2 is YSYEKL. V lost 4 bases, J lost 4 bases, and 13 bases lay in between. This CDR3 has 14 amino acids. CDR3 loop: CASSLDTIGYGYTF. CDR3 sequence (DNA): TGCGCCAGCAGCCTTGACACGATAGGCTATGGCTACACCTTC.

This clonotype was seen repeatedly, ten times or more. The genes are TRBV20-1 and TRBJ2-3, with TRBD2 identical over 12 bases. CDR1 DFQATT and CDR2 SNEGSKA come from the germline V gene (reference sequence). This CDR3 has 13 residues. Trimming removed 3 bases from V and 9 bases from J; junction bases left unmatched: 4. The CDR3 reads CSASLAGGPTQYF. CDR3 in DNA: TGCAGTGCTAGTCTAGCGGGGGGGCCGACGCAGTATTTT.

This clonotype was detected many times. This chain links TRBV5-1 with TRBJ2-1, with D perhaps matching TRBD1 (5 bases). Germline CDR1 reads SGHRS; CDR2 reads YFSETQ. V dropped 7 bases and J dropped 4 bases, with 24 bases sitting between them. The CDR3 loop spans 17 amino acids. Written as DNA, the CDR3 is TGCGCCAGCTCCTTGGGCCAGGGTTCGAGTTCGTACAATGAGCAGTTCTTC. Encoded protein: CASSLGQGSSSYNEQFF.

This clonotype was seen ten or more times. The rearrangement links TRBV4-1 to TRBJ2-1; 10 nucleotides line up with TRBD2. The trim removed 4 bases at V and 3 bases at J, leaving 6 bases unmatched. Germline V gene sequence: CDR1 MGHRA, CDR2 YSYEKL. The CDR3 covers 16 residues. The CDR3, as DNA: TGCGCCAGCAGCCGAGGTGCTAGCGGGAGCTACAATGAGCAGTTCTTC. Protein sequence: CASSRGASGSYNEQFF.

This clonotype was seen a handful of times. The chain is built from TRBV5-1 and TRBJ2-7, with a weak D call TRBD1 (6 bases). Germline assignment: CDR1 SGHRS and CDR2 YFSETQ. The CDR3 covers 15 residues. Trimming stripped 3 bases from V and 9 bases from J, with 22 bases between. CDR3 bases: TGCGCCAGCAGCTCGGCGGCCACAGGGTCCGTGGGGCAGTACTTC. Translating it yields CASSSAATGSVGQYF.

V gene TRBV20-1 combines with J gene TRBJ1-1; no firm D call. This CDR3 has 14 amino acids. In germline, CDR1 is DFQATT, CDR2 SNEGSKA (reference sequence). V shed 0 bases and J shed 4 bases, with 12 bases lying between them. Written as DNA, the CDR3 is TGCAGTGCTAGAGATCCGGCTTCGGGCACTGAAGCTTTCTTT. Encoded protein: CSARDPASGTEAFF.

The gene calls are TRBV29-1 and TRBJ1-1, with D maybe TRBD1 (6 bases). The germline CDR1 and CDR2 sequences are SQVTM and ANQGSEA. Trimming pared 8 bases from V and 4 bases from J, leaving 17 bases between. This CDR3 contains 13 residues. The CDR3 region has the DNA TGCAGCTCCCGCGAGGGGGAAGGCACTGAAGCTTTCTTT. Protein sequence: CSSREGEGTEAFF.

This clonotype was detected a few times. V and J are TRBV2 and TRBJ1-5; 7 bases map to TRBD1. J lost 7 bases, V lost 4 bases, and 7 bases had no gene match. The length of the CDR3 is 14 residues. CDR1 and CDR2 from the germline V gene are SNHLY and FYNNEI. For the CDR3, the DNA is TGTGCCAGCAGTGGCTCACAGGGGAACCAGCCCCAGCATTTT. Amino acids: CASSGSQGNQPQHF.

V and J are TRBV27 and TRBJ1-2; 11 nucleotides match TRBD1. The V gene end was trimmed by 7 bases and the J gene end by 8 bases; junction bases not matched to a gene: 6. This CDR3 contains 13 residues. The germline gives CDR1 MNHEY, CDR2 SMNVEV (reference sequence). The chain's CDR3 is CASTGQGAGGYTF. In DNA, the CDR3 is TGTGCCAGCACCGGACAGGGGGCGGGAGGCTACACCTTC.

The chain employs TRBV5-1 and TRBJ1-2; TRBD1 agrees at 7 bases. The germline V gene has CDR1 SGHRS and CDR2 YFSETQ. The ends lost 0 bases at V and 6 bases at J; junction bases unmatched: 5. The CDR3 sequence is 14 residues long. The CDR3 DNA follows: TGCGCCAGCAGCTTGGAACAGGGGATGGATGGCTACACCTTC. Translated: CASSLEQGMDGYTF.

Ten or more counts support this clonotype. The V and J genes are TRBV6-2 or TRBV6-3 and TRBJ1-5; unclear D gene. Germline-derived CDR1 and CDR2 are MNHEY and SVGEGT. V shed 8 bases and J shed 7 bases, with 12 bases lying between them. The CDR3 is 12 amino acids. The CDR3 DNA reads TGTGCCAGCTTGGGTTTGCGACAGCCCCAGCATTTT. Translated: CASLGLRQPQHF.

The sample holds a few counts of this clonotype. V gene TRBV12-3 or TRBV12-4 combines with J gene TRBJ2-5; D is perhaps TRBD1 (6 bases). There are 15 residues in the CDR3. Trimming left V 2 bases short and J 5 bases short, with 15 bases between. CDR3 coding DNA: TGTGCCAGCAGTTTATGGGCCCTAAGGGGGGAGACCCAGTACTTC. It is translated as CASSLWALRGETQYF.

This rearrangement joins TRBV20-1 to TRBJ2-3, with D possibly matching TRBD1 (6 bases). There are 18 residues in the CDR3. Trimming cost V 1 base and J 2 bases, with 22 bases left between them. CDR1 and CDR2 (germline): DFQATT, SNEGSKA (reference sequence). This CDR3 reads CSARVTPGQTLTTDTQYF. The CDR3, as DNA: TGCAGTGCTAGAGTGACCCCAGGACAGACACTTACCACAGATACGCAGTATTTT.